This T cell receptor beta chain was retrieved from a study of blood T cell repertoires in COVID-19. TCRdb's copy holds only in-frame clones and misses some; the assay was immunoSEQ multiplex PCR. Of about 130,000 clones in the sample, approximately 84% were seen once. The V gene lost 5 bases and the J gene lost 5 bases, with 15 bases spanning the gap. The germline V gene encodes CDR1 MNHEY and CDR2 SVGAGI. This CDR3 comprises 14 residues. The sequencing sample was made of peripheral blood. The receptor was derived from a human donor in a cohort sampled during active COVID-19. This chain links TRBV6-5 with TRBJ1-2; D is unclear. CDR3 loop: CASSQRTDLYGYTF. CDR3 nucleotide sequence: TGTGCCAGCAGTCAGCGGACGGACTTATATGGCTACACCTTC.